The present TCR beta chain was sequenced within a study of beta chain features in type 1 diabetes. The authors reverse transcribed all of the isolated RNA, so sequencing captured expressed TCRB transcripts. Libraries were prepared by immunoSEQ multiplex PCR; TCRdb keeps only in-frame clonotypes and omits some of them. Of 350,000 to 450,000 clones in the sample, approximately 14% are singletons; the top ten hold about 0.034%. Overall study findings and caveats: The similarity of naive, central memory and Treg TCRB repertoires appeared greater among patients than among healthy donors.

This clone was seen a single time. As yet, its antigen is unknown. The length of the CDR3 is 17 residues. The chain joins TRBV1 to TRBJ2-3; TRBD2 was called by the table and not checked on the DNA. TRBV1 is shown as a pseudogene. This TCR was recovered from a man between 25 and 39 years old in good health. The sample taken for sequencing was naive CD4+ T cells from blood. The CDR3 DNA follows: TGCACCAGCATCACCCAGAGCCTAGCGGGGATCATGGATACGCAGTATTTT. Protein product: CTSITQSLAGIMDTQYF.